This TCR beta chain is drawn from a study of blood T cell repertoires in COVID-19. Study in general: Some COVID-19 samples were acute and others convalescent; all came from the United States, Italy and Spain.

Only in-frame clones appear in the TCRdb table, and some are missing; sequencing was by immunoSEQ multiplex PCR. The data show approximately 210,000 clones, around 82% seen once. Trimming took 0 bases from V and 3 from J, leaving 9 bases between them. The CDR3 loop spans 15 amino acids. Germline CDR1 and CDR2: LGHNA and YSLEER. Cohort assignment relied on participant-reported clinical history. This clone was picked up a small number of times. The sequenced sample was PBMCs or T cells enriched from blood (not recorded which). The clonotype was recovered from a man in his forties who had recovered from COVID-19. V is TRBV4-3 and J is TRBJ1-5; D might be TRBD1 (5 bases). CDR3 residues: CASSQEWGLNQPQHF. DNA of the CDR3: TGCGCCAGCAGCCAAGAATGGGGACTCAATCAGCCCCAGCATTTT.